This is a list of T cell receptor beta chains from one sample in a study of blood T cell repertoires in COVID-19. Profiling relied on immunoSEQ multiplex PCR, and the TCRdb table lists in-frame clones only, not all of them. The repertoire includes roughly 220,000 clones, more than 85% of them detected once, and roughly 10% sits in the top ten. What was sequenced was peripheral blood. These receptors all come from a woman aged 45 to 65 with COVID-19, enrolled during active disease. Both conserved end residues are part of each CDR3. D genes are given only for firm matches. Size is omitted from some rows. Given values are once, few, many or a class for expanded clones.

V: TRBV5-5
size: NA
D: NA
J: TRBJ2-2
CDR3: CASSLRQANTGELFF
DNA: TGTGCCAGCAGCTTGAGACAGGCAAACACCGGGGAGCTGTTTTTT

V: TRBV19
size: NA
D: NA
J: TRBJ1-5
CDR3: CASSLGLFFNQPQHF
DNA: TGTGCCAGTAGTTTAGGACTGTTTTTCAATCAGCCCCAGCATTTT

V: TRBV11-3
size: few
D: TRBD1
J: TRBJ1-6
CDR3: CASSRGGAGSPLHF
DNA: TGTGCCAGCAGCCGAGGGGGCGCGGGTTCACCCCTCCACTTT

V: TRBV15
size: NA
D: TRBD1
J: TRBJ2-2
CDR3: CATSRVTGTPGELFF
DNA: TGTGCCACCAGCAGGGTGACAGGGACCCCCGGGGAGCTGTTTTTT

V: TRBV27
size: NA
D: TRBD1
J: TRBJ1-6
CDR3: CASSYRGANSPLHF
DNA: TGTGCCAGCAGTTACAGGGGGGCTAATTCACCCCTCCACTTT

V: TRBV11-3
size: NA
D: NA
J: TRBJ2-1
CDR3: CASSAPWTFAYNEQFF
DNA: TGTGCCAGCAGCGCCCCGTGGACTTTCGCCTACAATGAGCAGTTCTTC

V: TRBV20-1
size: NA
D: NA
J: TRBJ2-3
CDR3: CSADGGDTQYF
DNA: TGCAGTGCCGACGGAGGAGATACGCAGTATTTT

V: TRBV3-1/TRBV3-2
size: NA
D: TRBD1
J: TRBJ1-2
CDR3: CASSAPLQGANYGYTF
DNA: TGTGCCAGCAGCGCCCCCTTACAGGGGGCTAACTATGGCTACACCTTC

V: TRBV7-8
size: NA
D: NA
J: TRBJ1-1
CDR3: CASSPLNTEAFF
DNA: TGTGCCAGCAGCCCTTTGAACACTGAAGCTTTCTTT

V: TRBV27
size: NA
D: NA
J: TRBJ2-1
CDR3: CASSSPGRGMNEQFF
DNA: TGTGCCAGCAGTTCCCCGGGGAGGGGGATGAATGAGCAGTTCTTC

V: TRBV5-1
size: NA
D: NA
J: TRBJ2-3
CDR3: CASSLVGRRGLYTDTQYF
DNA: TGCGCCAGCAGCTTGGTGGGTAGGCGGGGGCTATACACAGATACGCAGTATTTT

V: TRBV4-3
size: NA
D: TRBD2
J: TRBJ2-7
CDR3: CASSLAGGDEQYF
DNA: TGCGCCAGCAGCCTAGCGGGGGGTGACGAGCAGTACTTC

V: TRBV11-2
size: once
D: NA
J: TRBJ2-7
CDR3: CASSRQGISYEQYF
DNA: TGTGCCAGCAGCCGACAAGGAATATCCTACGAGCAGTACTTC

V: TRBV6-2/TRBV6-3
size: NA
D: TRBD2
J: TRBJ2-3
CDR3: CASSPRDYRAYSTDTQYF
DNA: TGTGCCAGCAGTCCCCGGGACTACCGAGCATATAGCACAGATACGCAGTATTTT

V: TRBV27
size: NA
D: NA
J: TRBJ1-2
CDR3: CASRTPSPLGGYTF
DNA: TGTGCCAGCAGGACCCCATCGCCACTCGGGGGCTACACCTTC

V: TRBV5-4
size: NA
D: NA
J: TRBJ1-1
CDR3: CASSLPAMNTEAFF
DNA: TGTGCCAGCAGCTTGCCAGCGATGAACACTGAAGCTTTCTTT

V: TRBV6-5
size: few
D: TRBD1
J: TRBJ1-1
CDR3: CASSLLRGTEAFF
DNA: TGTGCCAGCAGTCTACTCAGGGGGACTGAAGCTTTCTTT

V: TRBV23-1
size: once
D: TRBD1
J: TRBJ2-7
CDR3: CASTLGRQGTVHKYEQYF
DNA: TGCGCCAGCACTCTGGGGCGACAGGGGACCGTTCACAAATACGAGCAGTACTTC

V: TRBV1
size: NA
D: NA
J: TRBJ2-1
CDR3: CTSSQASQRNEQFF
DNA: TGCACCAGCAGCCAAGCGAGTCAGAGGAATGAGCAGTTCTTC

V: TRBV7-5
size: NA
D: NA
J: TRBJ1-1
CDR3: CARSQHRVGLEAFF
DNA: TGTGCCAGAAGCCAACATAGGGTTGGACTGGAAGCTTTCTTT

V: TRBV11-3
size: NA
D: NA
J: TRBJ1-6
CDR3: CASSTNRNSPLHF
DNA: TGTGCCAGCAGCACAAACAGGAATTCACCCCTCCACTTT

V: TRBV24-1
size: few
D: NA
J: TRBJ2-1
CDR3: CATSLHSPSYNEQFF
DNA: TGTGCCACCAGTCTGCACTCCCCCTCCTACAATGAGCAGTTCTTC

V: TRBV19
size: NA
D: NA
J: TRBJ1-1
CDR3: CASSRGGTFMNTEAFF
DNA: TGTGCCAGTAGTAGGGGAGGCACATTCATGAACACTGAAGCTTTCTTT

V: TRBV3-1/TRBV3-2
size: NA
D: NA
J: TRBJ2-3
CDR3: CASSYLDTQYF
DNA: TGTGCCAGCAGCTATCTCGATACGCAGTATTTT

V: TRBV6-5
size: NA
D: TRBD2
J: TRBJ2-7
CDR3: CATYGGKFPYEQYF
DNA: TGTGCCACCTACGGGGGGAAGTTCCCCTACGAGCAGTACTTC

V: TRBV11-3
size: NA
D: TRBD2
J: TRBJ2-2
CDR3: CASSEPVAGGPGELFF
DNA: TGTGCCAGCAGCGAGCCCGTAGCGGGGGGGCCCGGGGAGCTGTTTTTT

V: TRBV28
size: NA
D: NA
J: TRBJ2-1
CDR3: CASSGHRGGNEQFF
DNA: TGTGCCAGCAGTGGTCACAGGGGGGGTAATGAGCAGTTCTTC

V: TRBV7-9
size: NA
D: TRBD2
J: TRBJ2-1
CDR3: CASSLGGLASEQFF
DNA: TGTGCCAGCAGCTTAGGGGGACTAGCAAGTGAGCAGTTCTTC

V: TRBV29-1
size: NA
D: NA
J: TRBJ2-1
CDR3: CSVDWASSYNEQFF
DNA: TGCAGCGTTGATTGGGCAAGCTCCTACAATGAGCAGTTCTTC

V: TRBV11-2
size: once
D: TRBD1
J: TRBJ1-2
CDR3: CASSSGQYYGYTF
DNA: TGTGCCAGCAGCTCGGGACAGTACTATGGCTACACCTTC

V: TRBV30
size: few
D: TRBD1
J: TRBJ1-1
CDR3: CAWSGSGQGNTEAFF
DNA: TGTGCCTGGAGCGGGTCGGGACAGGGAAACACTGAAGCTTTCTTT

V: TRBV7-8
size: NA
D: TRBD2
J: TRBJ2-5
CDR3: CASSLPSRGGVETQYF
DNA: TGTGCCAGCAGCTTACCTTCACGGGGGGGCGTAGAGACCCAGTACTTC

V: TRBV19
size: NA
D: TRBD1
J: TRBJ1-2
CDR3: CASSIPRDRVGGYTF
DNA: TGTGCCAGTAGTATACCCCGCGACAGGGTGGGTGGCTACACCTTC

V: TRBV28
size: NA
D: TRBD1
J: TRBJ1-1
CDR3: CASSRRGGQGVTEAFF
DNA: TGTGCCAGCAGTCGCCGGGGGGGACAGGGCGTCACTGAAGCTTTCTTT